The rows below give T cell receptor beta chains drawn from one sample of a study of shared T cell receptors in the human thymus. The repertoire was sequenced with immunoSEQ multiplex PCR; TCRdb's copy has only in-frame clones and lacks some. This sample has about 610,000 clones, with around 89% found just once. These data were also reused for a study on human thymus T cells.

Sequencing was performed on thymocytes. These receptors originate from a boy younger than two with a congenital heart defect. CDR3s include the opening cysteine and the closing phenylalanine or tryptophan. A D gene is named only where the DNA matches it firmly. Rows may omit the clone size; those that give it use once, few, many or a size class.

j_call clone_size v_call d_call cdr3_nt cdr3_aa
TRBJ1-5 NA TRBV28 TRBD1 TGTGCCAGCAGTCTACCCGGGACAGCGAGCAATCAGCCCCAGCATTTT CASSLPGTASNQPQHF
TRBJ2-1 NA TRBV6-1 NA TGTGCCAGCAGTGAATTCTCAGTGGGAGTCAAAAGGAATGAGCAGTTCTTC CASSEFSVGVKRNEQFF
TRBJ1-5 NA TRBV9 NA TGTGCCAGCAGCCCGGGACTAAATAGCAATCAGCCCCAGCATTTT CASSPGLNSNQPQHF
TRBJ1-2 NA TRBV5-1 NA TGCGCCAGCAGCCCAGGGAGGCCTAACTATGGCTACACCTTC CASSPGRPNYGYTF
TRBJ2-5 NA TRBV5-4 TRBD2 TGTGCCAGCAGCTTGTGGACTAGCGAGGGGCAAGAGACCCAGTACTTC CASSLWTSEGQETQYF
TRBJ2-4 NA TRBV2 TRBD2 TGTGCCAGCAGTGAAGGGCTAGCGGGAGAACTAGCCAAAAACATTCAGTACTTC CASSEGLAGELAKNIQYF
TRBJ2-7 NA TRBV18 TRBD1 TGTGCCAGCTCATCTCGACAGGGACCCTACGAGCAGTACTTC CASSSRQGPYEQYF
TRBJ2-7 NA TRBV4-3 TRBD2 TGCGCCAGCAGCCCGAAGGGACTAGCGGGGGTTATTCCCTACGAGCAGTACTTC CASSPKGLAGVIPYEQYF
TRBJ1-2 NA TRBV28 NA TGTGCCAGCAGTTTCCCGGGCCAGGGTGGTGAGAACTATGGCTACACCTTC CASSFPGQGGENYGYTF
TRBJ2-5 NA TRBV5-4 TRBD2 TGTGCCAGCAGCCGGGGGGGGGAGTATACCCAAGAGACCCAGTACTTC CASSRGGEYTQETQYF
TRBJ2-3 NA TRBV5-4 TRBD2 TGTGCCAGCAGCGGGACTAGCGGTGATGTCGGCTCAGATACGCAGTATTTT CASSGTSGDVGSDTQYF
TRBJ2-7 NA TRBV10-3 TRBD2 TGTGCCATCAGTGATTGGGGACTAGCGGGGTCCTACGAGCAGTACTTC CAISDWGLAGSYEQYF
TRBJ2-7 NA TRBV25-1 TRBD1 TGTGCCAGCAGTGACTCCTGGACAGGGGCCCTCTCCTACGAGCAGTACTTC CASSDSWTGALSYEQYF
TRBJ1-2 NA TRBV25-1 TRBD1 TGTGCCAGCAGTCCGGGACAGGGGGAAGCTGGCTACACCTTC CASSPGQGEAGYTF
TRBJ2-7 NA TRBV19 NA TGTGCCAGCGCTCTAGCGTCCCCCTACGAGCAGTACTTC CASALASPYEQYF
TRBJ1-3 NA TRBV5-8 NA TGTGCCAGCAGCTTGGGTTTCCGAGCATCTGGAAACACCATATATTTT CASSLGFRASGNTIYF
TRBJ2-1 NA TRBV5-6 TRBD2 TGTGCCAGCAGCTTGAGGGGACTAGCGGGATCCGGGGGTGAGCAGTTCTTC CASSLRGLAGSGGEQFF
TRBJ1-5 once TRBV7-2 TRBD1 TGTGCCAGCAGCCCCGCCTGGGACAGCCACTCAAGCAATCAGCCCCAGCATTTT CASSPAWDSHSSNQPQHF
TRBJ2-7 NA TRBV27 NA TGTGCCAGCAGGCACCAGGCGAACCTTTCCTACGAGCAGTACTTC CASRHQANLSYEQYF
TRBJ2-1 once TRBV4-2 TRBD2 TGTGCCAGCAGCCTACTGACTAGCGGGATCGAGCAGTTCTTC CASSLLTSGIEQFF
TRBJ1-1 NA TRBV28 NA TGTGCCAGCAGTCGACGGACAAATTCCACTGAAGCTTTCTTT CASSRRTNSTEAFF
TRBJ2-5 NA TRBV7-9 NA TGTGCCAGCAGCTTGGAGCAACTCCAAGAGACCCAGTACTTC CASSLEQLQETQYF
TRBJ2-7 NA TRBV7-9 NA TGTGCCAGCACCGCCAGGGGCCACGAGCAGTACTTC CASTARGHEQYF
TRBJ2-1 NA TRBV4-1 NA TGCGCCAGCAGCCAAGTCCAGGGCGGCTCCTACAATGAGCAGTTCTTC CASSQVQGGSYNEQFF
TRBJ2-7 few TRBV7-2 NA TGTGCCAGCAGCCCGTCGGCAGGGGCGGGCTACGAGCAGTACTTC CASSPSAGAGYEQYF
TRBJ2-7 NA TRBV7-9 TRBD1 TGTGCCAGCAGCCCGGGACAGAACCATCCCTACGAGCAGTACTTC CASSPGQNHPYEQYF
TRBJ2-7 NA TRBV21-1 NA TGTGCCAGCAGCCCAGGGGGACTAGCGGGCCAGAGCTCCTACGAGCAGTACTTC CASSPGGLAGQSSYEQYF
TRBJ1-1 NA TRBV28 NA TGTGCCAGCAGTTCAAAGGACGGAGGAGCTGAAGCTTTCTTT CASSSKDGGAEAFF
TRBJ2-7 once TRBV6-4 NA TGTGCCAGCAGTCCCTCGAGCCCCGAGGACGAGCAGTACTTC CASSPSSPEDEQYF
TRBJ1-2 once TRBV27 TRBD1 TGTGCCAGCAGACGGACAGGCTCGGGTACCTATGGCTACACCTTC CASRRTGSGTYGYTF
TRBJ1-2 NA TRBV7-2 NA TGTGCCAGCAGCTTAGGGGGAGCCGGGTCAAACTATGGCTACACCTTC CASSLGGAGSNYGYTF
TRBJ2-7 NA TRBV30 NA TGTGCCTGGAGTGTAGGCAGGGATAGCTCCTACGAGCAGTACTTC CAWSVGRDSSYEQYF
TRBJ2-7 NA TRBV9 TRBD1 TGTGCCAGCAGCGTAGTCCTTCCGGGACAGGGGTCAGGTGGGAGCTCCTACGAGCAGTACTTC CASSVVLPGQGSGGSSYEQYF
TRBJ2-7 NA TRBV15 NA TGTGCCACCAGCCCTCCCAGGGGCCCCAGCCCCTACGAGCAGTACTTC CATSPPRGPSPYEQYF
TRBJ2-2 NA TRBV4-3 TRBD2 TGCGCCAGCAGCCCGGGACTAGCGGACACCGGGGAGCTGTTTTTT CASSPGLADTGELFF
TRBJ2-2 NA TRBV27 NA TGTGCCAGCAGTTGGCGGGTGCAGGCGAACACCGGGGAGCTGTTTTTT CASSWRVQANTGELFF
TRBJ2-7 NA TRBV7-9 TRBD2 TGTGCCAGCAGCAGGGGGGGACTAGCGCCCTACGAGCAGTACTTC CASSRGGLAPYEQYF
TRBJ2-7 NA TRBV27 TRBD2 TGTGCCAGCATGAACAGTCGGGAGGGTCGCTCCTACGAGCAGTACTTC CASMNSREGRSYEQYF
TRBJ1-4 NA TRBV28 NA TGTGCCAGCAGCCCTCGGGGGTTCAGTGAAAAACTGTTTTTT CASSPRGFSEKLFF
TRBJ2-1 NA TRBV6-5 TRBD2 TGTGCCACAATGGGGCTAGCGGGAGGCAATGAGCAGTTCTTC CATMGLAGGNEQFF
TRBJ2-3 NA TRBV7-2 TRBD2 TGTGCCAGCAGCCCCGGGGGGGCGGGAAACACAGATACGCAGTATTTT CASSPGGAGNTDTQYF
TRBJ2-7 NA TRBV5-1 TRBD2 TGCGCCAGCAGCGGGACTAGAGGTCGATACGAGCAGTACTTC CASSGTRGRYEQYF
TRBJ2-2 once TRBV2 TRBD1 TGTGCCAGCAGGGCCCGACAGGGGGTGAACACCGGGGAGCTGTTTTTT CASRARQGVNTGELFF
TRBJ1-1 NA TRBV19 NA TGTGCCAGTGCGCCGGAGGGGCAAGTAATGAACACTGAAGCTTTCTTT CASAPEGQVMNTEAFF
TRBJ1-6 NA TRBV4-2 NA TGTGCCAGCAGCCAATTACAGGAAACCTATAATTCACCCCTCCACTTT CASSQLQETYNSPLHF
TRBJ2-7 NA TRBV4-3 NA TGCGCCAGCAGCCAAGATGCAGGGTACGAGCAGTACTTC CASSQDAGYEQYF
TRBJ2-1 NA TRBV6-5 NA TGTGCCAGCAGTTACTCGTCTACTAGCTCCAATGAGCAGTTCTTC CASSYSSTSSNEQFF
TRBJ2-5 NA TRBV30 NA TGTGCCTGGATCACCTCGGGGAGGGAGACCCAGTACTTC CAWITSGRETQYF
TRBJ2-7 NA TRBV4-3 NA TGCGCCAGCAGCCAAGATTGGTCCCCGTACGAGCAGTACTTC CASSQDWSPYEQYF
TRBJ2-5 NA TRBV5-1 NA TGCGCCAGCAGCGCCCCCTTGGGGGCCAGAGAGACCCAGTACTTC CASSAPLGARETQYF
TRBJ2-7 NA TRBV5-4 TRBD2 TGTGCCAGCAGCTCCGAGGGTATGGCGGGAGGTCACGAGCAGTACTTC CASSSEGMAGGHEQYF
TRBJ1-1 once TRBV18 NA TGTGCCAGCTCGGCAGGGGAGCCTGAAGCTTTCTTT CASSAGEPEAFF
TRBJ2-7 NA TRBV13 TRBD2 TGTGCCAGCAGCGCCCGGGACTACATCTACGAGCAGTACTTC CASSARDYIYEQYF